This is a list of T cell receptor beta chains from one sample in a study of blood T cell repertoires in COVID-19. TCRdb keeps only in-frame clones here, not all; method: immunoSEQ multiplex PCR. The sample yields about 160,000 clones, approximately 80% seen once. Sequencing was performed on peripheral blood. These receptors all come from an elderly woman with active or convalescent COVID-19. CDR3s include the opening cysteine and the closing phenylalanine or tryptophan. The D gene is left open where the match is weak. Not all rows give a size; the values are once, few, many and, for expanded clones, a class.

CDR3aa: CASSEDRGFTEAFF; CDR3nt: TGTGCCAGCAGCGAGGACAGGGGGTTCACTGAAGCTTTCTTT; j_gene: TRBJ1-1; d_gene: TRBD1; v_gene: TRBV9; abundance: -
CDR3aa: CASSHGIQDQPQHF; CDR3nt: TGTGCCAGCAGTCACGGGATACAAGATCAGCCCCAGCATTTT; j_gene: TRBJ1-5; d_gene: -; v_gene: TRBV3-1/TRBV3-2; abundance: -
CDR3aa: CASKVSRTAKGLAFRRVAKNIQYF; CDR3nt: TGTGCCAGCAAGGTTAGTCGGACAGCCAAGGGACTAGCATTTCGGAGGGTAGCCAAAAACATTCAGTACTTC; j_gene: TRBJ2-4; d_gene: TRBD2; v_gene: TRBV9; abundance: -
CDR3aa: CASSSPGQGTYEQYF; CDR3nt: TGTGCCAGCAGTTCACCGGGACAGGGCACCTACGAGCAGTACTTC; j_gene: TRBJ2-7; d_gene: TRBD1; v_gene: TRBV6-5; abundance: once
CDR3aa: CASSQVGGGSYNEQFF; CDR3nt: TGTGCCAGCAGCCAAGTGGGCGGGGGCTCCTACAATGAGCAGTTCTTC; j_gene: TRBJ2-1; d_gene: TRBD2; v_gene: TRBV4-2; abundance: -
CDR3aa: CASSYSEQGETQYF; CDR3nt: TGTGCCAGCAGTTACTCGGAACAGGGGGAGACCCAGTACTTC; j_gene: TRBJ2-5; d_gene: TRBD1; v_gene: TRBV6-5; abundance: -
CDR3aa: CASSQGQSSSYNEQFF; CDR3nt: TGCGCCAGCAGCCAAGGACAGTCGAGCTCCTACAATGAGCAGTTCTTC; j_gene: TRBJ2-1; d_gene: -; v_gene: TRBV5-1; abundance: -
CDR3aa: CASSSRQGEDTGELFF; CDR3nt: TGTGCCAGCAGCTCCCGACAGGGGGAAGACACCGGGGAGCTGTTTTTT; j_gene: TRBJ2-2; d_gene: TRBD1; v_gene: TRBV13; abundance: -
CDR3aa: CASSQIQGAGEAFF; CDR3nt: TGTGCCAGCAGCCAAATACAGGGGGCTGGTGAAGCTTTCTTT; j_gene: TRBJ1-1; d_gene: TRBD1; v_gene: TRBV3-1/TRBV3-2; abundance: -
CDR3aa: CASSLTGGSEAFF; CDR3nt: TGTGCCAGCAGTTTAACGGGGGGCTCTGAAGCTTTCTTT; j_gene: TRBJ1-1; d_gene: -; v_gene: TRBV12-3/TRBV12-4; abundance: few
CDR3aa: CASRLGGNQPQHF; CDR3nt: TGTGCCAGCCGTCTAGGAGGCAATCAGCCCCAGCATTTT; j_gene: TRBJ1-5; d_gene: -; v_gene: TRBV19; abundance: -
CDR3aa: CASSSTGTANTEAFF; CDR3nt: TGTGCCAGCAGTTCTACTGGGACAGCGAACACTGAAGCTTTCTTT; j_gene: TRBJ1-1; d_gene: TRBD1; v_gene: TRBV6-5; abundance: -
CDR3aa: CASSVGSRGVGEAFF; CDR3nt: TGTGCCAGCAGCGTAGGGAGCAGGGGAGTTGGTGAAGCTTTCTTT; j_gene: TRBJ1-1; d_gene: -; v_gene: TRBV9; abundance: -
CDR3aa: CASNTGWGTTDTQYF; CDR3nt: TGTGCCAGCAACACAGGATGGGGTACCACAGATACGCAGTATTTT; j_gene: TRBJ2-3; d_gene: -; v_gene: TRBV9; abundance: few
CDR3aa: CASSETGTAQKMAFF; CDR3nt: TGTGCCAGCAGTGAGACCGGGACAGCACAGAAAATGGCTTTCTTT; j_gene: TRBJ1-1; d_gene: TRBD1; v_gene: TRBV6-1; abundance: -
CDR3aa: CASSLTGGYTGELFF; CDR3nt: TGCGCCAGCAGCCTTACAGGGGGCTACACCGGGGAGCTGTTTTTT; j_gene: TRBJ2-2; d_gene: TRBD1; v_gene: TRBV4-3; abundance: -
CDR3aa: CASSPSSDTQYF; CDR3nt: TGTGCCAGCAGTCCCTCGTCAGATACGCAGTATTTT; j_gene: TRBJ2-3; d_gene: -; v_gene: TRBV6-5; abundance: -
CDR3aa: CATSRDKTDREDGYTF; CDR3nt: TGTGCCACCAGCAGAGATAAAACGGACAGGGAGGATGGCTACACCTTC; j_gene: TRBJ1-2; d_gene: TRBD1; v_gene: TRBV15; abundance: -
CDR3aa: CASSVGGQHQETQYF; CDR3nt: TGTGCCAGCAGCGTAGGAGGGCAGCATCAAGAGACCCAGTACTTC; j_gene: TRBJ2-5; d_gene: -; v_gene: TRBV9; abundance: -
CDR3aa: CASSRPGGAGYTF; CDR3nt: TGTGCCAGCAGTCGCCCCGGGGGTGCTGGCTACACCTTC; j_gene: TRBJ1-2; d_gene: -; v_gene: TRBV27; abundance: -
CDR3aa: CASSPRDRGRMVGYTF; CDR3nt: TGTGCCAGTAGTCCTCGGGACAGGGGGCGGATGGTTGGCTACACCTTC; j_gene: TRBJ1-2; d_gene: TRBD1; v_gene: TRBV19; abundance: -
CDR3aa: CASSDSGSSGANVLTF; CDR3nt: TGTGCCAGCAGTGACTCGGGCAGCTCTGGGGCCAACGTCCTGACTTTC; j_gene: TRBJ2-6; d_gene: -; v_gene: TRBV6-4; abundance: -
CDR3aa: CASSLAQNNSPLHF; CDR3nt: TGCGCCAGCAGCTTGGCCCAGAATAATTCACCCCTCCACTTT; j_gene: TRBJ1-6; d_gene: -; v_gene: TRBV5-1; abundance: -
CDR3aa: CASSEGGSRSAFF; CDR3nt: TGCGCCAGCAGTGAGGGTGGGTCCAGGTCGGCTTTCTTT; j_gene: TRBJ1-1; d_gene: -; v_gene: TRBV10-2; abundance: -
CDR3aa: CASSLRFQDMFF; CDR3nt: TGTGCCAGCAGCTTAAGGTTCCAGGATATGTTCTTC; j_gene: TRBJ2-1; d_gene: -; v_gene: TRBV11-2; abundance: -
CDR3aa: CASRLTGGAADTQYF; CDR3nt: TGTGCCAGTAGACTGACAGGGGGCGCCGCAGATACGCAGTATTTT; j_gene: TRBJ2-3; d_gene: TRBD1; v_gene: TRBV19; abundance: few
CDR3aa: CASSLAGYEQYF; CDR3nt: TGTGCCAGCAGCTTAGCAGGGTACGAGCAGTACTTC; j_gene: TRBJ2-7; d_gene: -; v_gene: TRBV11-2; abundance: -
CDR3aa: CASGTGASTGELFF; CDR3nt: TGCGCCAGCGGGACAGGGGCCTCCACCGGGGAGCTGTTTTTT; j_gene: TRBJ2-2; d_gene: TRBD1; v_gene: TRBV5-1; abundance: -
CDR3aa: CASSQDLVRARPTNEKLFF; CDR3nt: TGTGCCAGCAGCCAAGATTTGGTGAGGGCCCGGCCGACTAATGAAAAACTGTTTTTT; j_gene: TRBJ1-4; d_gene: -; v_gene: TRBV3-1/TRBV3-2; abundance: -
CDR3aa: CASSLVKETQYF; CDR3nt: TGTGCCAGCAGTTTAGTCAAAGAGACCCAGTACTTC; j_gene: TRBJ2-5; d_gene: -; v_gene: TRBV6-2/TRBV6-3; abundance: -
CDR3aa: CASSVQGTEAFF; CDR3nt: TGTGCCAGCAGCGTACAGGGAACTGAAGCTTTCTTT; j_gene: TRBJ1-1; d_gene: -; v_gene: TRBV3-1/TRBV3-2; abundance: -
CDR3aa: CASSFWAHYEQYF; CDR3nt: TGTGCCAGCAGCTTCTGGGCCCACTACGAGCAGTACTTC; j_gene: TRBJ2-7; d_gene: -; v_gene: TRBV5-6; abundance: -
CDR3aa: CASSPGQGAFF; CDR3nt: TGTGCCAGCAGTCCGGGACAGGGTGCTTTCTTT; j_gene: TRBJ1-1; d_gene: TRBD1; v_gene: TRBV6-2/TRBV6-3; abundance: -
CDR3aa: CASSYSGVTNEKLFF; CDR3nt: TGTGCCAGCAGTTACTCAGGGGTCACTAATGAAAAACTGTTTTTT; j_gene: TRBJ1-4; d_gene: -; v_gene: TRBV6-5; abundance: -
CDR3aa: CASSLWTSGNRGYNEQFF; CDR3nt: TGTGCCAGCAGCTTGTGGACTAGCGGGAATCGAGGGTACAATGAGCAGTTCTTC; j_gene: TRBJ2-1; d_gene: TRBD2; v_gene: TRBV5-6; abundance: -
CDR3aa: CASSLSARTLPFEQFF; CDR3nt: TGTGCCAGCAGCTTGAGTGCTAGAACCCTTCCATTTGAGCAGTTCTTC; j_gene: TRBJ2-1; d_gene: -; v_gene: TRBV5-5; abundance: -
CDR3aa: CSVVVGGTGLSGANVLTF; CDR3nt: TGCAGCGTTGTAGTGGGCGGGACAGGCCTCTCTGGGGCCAACGTCCTGACTTTC; j_gene: TRBJ2-6; d_gene: TRBD1; v_gene: TRBV29-1; abundance: -
CDR3aa: CASSLARTSYNEQFF; CDR3nt: TGCGCCAGCAGCTTGGCCCGGACTAGCTACAATGAGCAGTTCTTC; j_gene: TRBJ2-1; d_gene: TRBD2; v_gene: TRBV5-1; abundance: -
CDR3aa: CSVYSSPDEKLFF; CDR3nt: TGCAGCGTTTACAGTAGTCCGGATGAAAAACTGTTTTTT; j_gene: TRBJ1-4; d_gene: -; v_gene: TRBV29-1; abundance: -
CDR3aa: CASSFRGMETQYF; CDR3nt: TGTGCCAGCAGTTTCCGGGGAATGGAGACCCAGTACTTC; j_gene: TRBJ2-5; d_gene: -; v_gene: TRBV27; abundance: -
CDR3aa: CASGQGIPGELFF; CDR3nt: TGTGCCTCCGGACAGGGAATCCCCGGGGAGCTGTTTTTT; j_gene: TRBJ2-2; d_gene: TRBD1; v_gene: TRBV10-3; abundance: -